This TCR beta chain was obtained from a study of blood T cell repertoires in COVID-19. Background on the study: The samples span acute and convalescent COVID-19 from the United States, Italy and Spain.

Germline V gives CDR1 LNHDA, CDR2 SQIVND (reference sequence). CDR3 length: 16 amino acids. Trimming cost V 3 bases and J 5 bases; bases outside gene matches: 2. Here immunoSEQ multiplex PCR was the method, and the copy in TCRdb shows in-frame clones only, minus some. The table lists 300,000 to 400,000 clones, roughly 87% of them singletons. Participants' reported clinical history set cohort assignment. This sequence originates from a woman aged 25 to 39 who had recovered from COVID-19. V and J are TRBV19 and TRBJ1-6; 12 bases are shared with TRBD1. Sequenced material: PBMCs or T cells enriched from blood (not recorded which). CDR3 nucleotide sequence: TGTGCCAGTAGTATGGGACAGGGGGCGAATAATTCACCCCTCCACTTT. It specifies CASSMGQGANNSPLHF.